These 6 T cell receptor beta chains share one sample of origin, sequenced in a study of T cell repertoires in cytomegalovirus infection. Via MiXCR, TCRdb re-called the reads, giving one row per CDR3 protein. The table shows 350,000 to 450,000 distinct CDR3 sequences, with about a sixth occurring only once. The sequenced sample consisted of PBMCs. The receptor source for this set is a human donor in good health (CMV status not recorded). Some clones in this sample may be carry-over from other donors' samples.

The table lists this clonotype with a few counts. The rearrangement uses TRBV6-6 and TRBJ2-7, with TRBD2 matching over 12 bases. This CDR3 contains 16 residues. V gave up 2 bases and J gave up 1 base; unmatched junction bases: 3. Germline V gene data show CDR1 as MNHNY and CDR2 as SVGAGI (reference sequence). The CDR3 loop reads CASSYGTSGHSYEQYF. The CDR3 DNA sequence: TGTGCCAGCAGTTACGGGACTAGCGGGCATTCCTACGAGCAGTACTTC.

This clonotype was counted a few times. The chain has TRBV19 and TRBJ1-5; D unresolved. The CDR3 spans 14 residues. V lost 7 bases, J lost 0 bases, and 10 bases lay in between. Looked up from germline, CDR1 is LNHDA and CDR2 is SQIVND (reference sequence). The CDR3 nucleotides read TGTGCCAGTAAGCGGACGAATAGCAATCAGCCCCAGCATTTT. This encodes CASKRTNSNQPQHF.

This sequence joins TRBV6-6 and TRBJ2-5, with TRBD1 as a possible D gene (6 bases). CDR1 and CDR2 from the germline V gene are MNHNY and SVGAGI (reference sequence). There are 15 residues in the CDR3. Deletions cut 7 bases from V and 5 bases from J, with 20 bases between. The CDR3 reads CASNRAGQGLETQYF. The CDR3 region has the DNA TGTGCCAGCAATAGAGCAGGGCAGGGGCTGGAGACCCAGTACTTC.

Here the CDR3 reads CASSQGGGPYGYTF. The CDR3 nucleotides are TGCGCCAGCAGCCAAGGAGGGGGACCCTATGGCTACACCTTC. This chain uses TRBV4-3 with TRBJ1-2; D might be TRBD1 (6 bases). Trimming shortened V by 1 base and J by 4 bases, and 10 bases separated the two germline ends. In germline, CDR1 is LGHNA, CDR2 YSLEER. The CDR3 is made up of 14 amino acids.

In its sample, this clonotype was seen many times. The V gene is TRBV7-2, the J gene TRBJ1-2; D gene unclear. V dropped 3 bases and J dropped 5 bases, with 7 bases sitting between them. CDR1 SGHTA and CDR2 FQGNSA come from the germline V gene. CDR3 length: 12 residues. CDR3 sequence reads: CASSFREYGYTF. The CDR3, as DNA: TGTGCCAGCAGCTTCCGGGAGTATGGCTACACCTTC.

About this clonotype itself: One end of the junction fails to match germline, which may point to a read error. The chain combines TRBV19 with TRBJ2-1; possibly TRBD1 for D (5 bases). The CDR3 spans 15 residues. Per the germline V gene, CDR1 is LNHDA and CDR2 is SQIVND (reference sequence). This chain's CDR3 is CASSMEPWGYNERFF. The CDR3 bases are TGTGCCAGTAGTATGGAACCTTGGGGCTACAATGAGCGGTTCTTC.